The entry below describes one T cell receptor beta chain. This receptor's antigen is unknown. Nothing much larger sits one base from this clone, and base qualities are not available. Exclusion was applied to patients with uncontrolled infections, other autoimmune diseases, pregnancy or lactation. Diagnoses were based on clinical symptoms, serum thyroxine and TRAb, thyroid ultrasound and orbital computed tomography. Total RNA was extracted using Trizol reagent, and RNA quality was assessed on an Agilent 2100 Bioanalyzer. The TCR beta CDR3 regions were amplified from RNA transcripts. The first round of RT-PCR for the TCR CDR3 was performed with the HTBI primer set and the Qiagen OneStep RT-PCR kit. Libraries were constructed in a second round of multiplex PCR, after which size selection and purification were carried out. Paired-end sequencing of the libraries was performed with 100 bp reads on an Illumina HiSeq2000. As for the original processing: SOAPnuke was used to process the raw data, throwing out any read that contained adapters or uncalled bases, had a mean Phred below 15, or lacked an exact constant-primer or identifier match. COPE v1.2.5 was used to merge high-quality paired reads, and clonotypes were defined as unique nucleotide sequences. MiTCR v1.1 was used to align clonotypes to the IMGT TRBV, TRBD and TRBJ reference segments. Analysis was restricted to V-J combinations with a frequency above 0.0001, which covered approximately 99% of repertoires. The TCS score was defined as F50 (clonal expansion) divided by E x V (chaos), with BLOSUM62-based TCRdist calculated between CDR3 peptides within each V-J. Welch's t-statistics and random forest reduced 450 to 600 V-J features to about 12, which were used in a naive Bayes classifier (R e1071). Thyroid-blood repertoire similarity was quantified with the Morisita-Horn index. The raw public data were reprocessed by TCRdb itself: fastp quality trimming at Q25, MiXCR clonotype calling, in-frame beta chains only. All rows with the same CDR3 protein become a single entry with the most common DNA and genes. TCRdb's processing, not the authors' own work, is the source of the V and J calls. The sample includes roughly 500,000 distinct CDR3 sequences, with 46% observed a single time. The top ten clones comprise 15% to 20% of the sample.

The CDR3 goes from the cysteine to the phenylalanine over 15 residues. Only CDR3 DNA is held: 45 bases, read in frame from base 1. In the germline V gene (reference sequence), CDR1 corresponds to SGHAT and CDR2 to FQDESV. V lost 5 bases and J lost 0 bases; the stretch between them is 14 bases long. This record belongs to a study of T cells in Graves' hyperthyroidism and ophthalmopathy (dated by TCRdb to the late 2010s). For the study in its entirety: To identify TCR V-J signatures that set the groups apart, the researchers used a discovery cohort of roughly 100 patients, made up of around 42 with Graves' ophthalmopathy and around 58 with stable Graves' hyperthyroidism. Prospective prediction of ophthalmopathy was tested in an independent validation cohort consisting of under 20 hyperthyroidism patients and around 17 patients who later progressed to ophthalmopathy. The 100 discovery patients were randomly split 7:3 into training and test sets. The study also compared thyroid tissue and blood T-cell repertoires from a handful of Graves' hyperthyroidism patients. Once sampling was done, hyperthyroidism patients were given methimazole at a starting dose of 30 mg daily, whereas ophthalmopathy patients were given high-dose intravenous methylprednisolone. The paper describes TCR Vbeta CDR3 sequencing of 135 peripheral blood samples, made up of some 40 ophthalmopathy patients, some 80 hyperthyroidism patients and some 17 progressor patients. Overall results and qualifications from the work: Most expanded thyroid clonotypes (frequency above 0.001) were also detected in blood, suggesting blood repertoires may reflect thyroid immune responses. No statistical method was used to fix the sample size in advance, and group allocation was not hidden from the investigators. In validation, the model predicted progression to ophthalmopathy with around 71% sensitivity and approximately 78% specificity, a median of approximately 6.5 months before onset. Ophthalmopathy was separated from stable hyperthyroidism by a 13 V-J signature model, with around 88% sensitivity and about 81% specificity obtained in cross-validation and 80%/75% obtained in testing.

The sample taken for sequencing was peripheral blood or thyroid tissue (not recorded which). The sequence derives from an adult woman with Graves' disease, either hyperthyroidism or ophthalmopathy (not recorded which). The rearrangement combines TRBV11-1 with TRBJ2-7, with the D segment identity uncertain. The encoded CDR3 is CASSPLVASSYEQYF. At the DNA level, the sequence is TGTGCCAGCAGCCCCCTTGTGGCCAGCTCCTACGAGCAGTACTTC.